The present entry profiles one T cell receptor beta chain with its context. Its antigen is not identified. Germline loops: CDR1 ENHRY, CDR2 SYGVKD. This CDR3 is built from 14 residues. Across eight separate reactions for each sample, cDNA was made. TCRdb re-analyzed the 5' RACE reads; it lists each CDR3 protein once, without DNA. This sample's table reports 300,000 to 350,000 distinct CDR3 sequences. This sample is drawn from a study of monozygotic twins with inflammatory bowel disease. The study's findings and limits: No separation of different T cell subtypes was possible.

Sample: blood. This rearrangement joins TRBV10-3 to TRBJ1-5. The receptor was derived from a human donor with ulcerative colitis or Crohn's disease, or a healthy co-twin of an affected twin (not recorded which). The CDR3 is CAISAGGQAQPQHF.